This T cell receptor (beta chain) appears in the sequencing data of a study of blood T cell repertoires in COVID-19 (dated by TCRdb to the early 2020s). Study-level background: Recovered participants in ImmuneRACE Cohort 3 were defined as having two consecutive negative NP/OP PCR tests, clearance from a healthcare professional, or resolution of symptoms. The collaborator samples originated in the United States, Italy and Spain and spanned the acute and convalescent phases of COVID-19. The material from the prospective study consisted of cDNA or gDNA derived from T cells, B-cell-depleted T cells, or PBMCs. Deeply sampled blood TCRbeta repertoires from subjects exposed to, actively infected with, or recovered from COVID-19 were included in the dataset. The repertoires were released in a freely available public database intended as a resource for research on the immune response to SARS-CoV-2. Samples were obtained from the ongoing ImmuneRACE study (first 160 participants) and from 1,000 to 1,500 subjects provided by 6 global collaborators. Sample metadata almost always included a de-identified subject ID, COVID-19 status, age in years and sex. HLA class I and class II types, where available, came from metadata supplied by the sample provider rather than from assay-based typing.

The CDR3 starts with the cysteine, ends with the phenylalanine, and has 12 residues. Solely the CDR3 DNA is kept, with 36 bases framed from the first base. CDR1 and CDR2 are drawn from the germline V gene: MDHEN, SYDVKM. The V and J ends are trimmed by 5 bases and 10 bases, leaving 9 bases between them. Study-wide conclusions, independent of this receptor: The amount of clinical and demographic metadata varied by source and participant and was provided uncurated.

Enrolling through a virtual design, the prospective study's participants ranged in age from roughly 18 to 89 years and lived across approximately 25 United States geographic areas. To assign participants to cohorts, the prospective study relied on clinical history that participants themselves reported in a screening survey and a study questionnaire. Each participant in the prospective study had whole blood, serum and a nasopharyngeal or oropharyngeal swab collected by mobile phlebotomists. Participants in the prospective study had the option to provide additional blood draws and questionnaires over a roughly 2-month period. Blood samples from the prospective study were shipped frozen or at room temperature prior to DNA extraction. As for this clone: The antigen it binds to is not known. Base qualities are not provided; no much larger clone lies one nucleotide away.

TCRbeta CDR3 regions were amplified from genomic DNA by means of the immunoSEQ Assay, a bias-controlled multiplex PCR. The study's own analysis went as follows. Within the assay, amplification of reference gene primers was used to estimate how many nucleated cells each sample contained. To quantify the absolute abundance of each unique TCRbeta CDR3 rearrangement, sequence reads were collapsed and filtered. For each sample, productive Simpson clonality was calculated by taking the square root of Simpson's diversity index across productive rearrangements. TCRdb limited this immuneACCESS table to in-frame rearrangements with V and J called. A share of clones is missing; checked studies link under half to unresolved V genes, and the rest is unexplained. V and J calls and clone size follow that table, whereas D and trimming were derived from the DNA. Counted in this sample were hundreds of thousands of clones; about 87% of them appeared once. The leading ten clones occupy around 1.9% of the sample.

The chain employs TRBV28 and TRBJ1-6, with the D gene uncertain. Sequences were obtained from PBMCs or T cells enriched from blood (not recorded which). The TCR was taken from a man in his forties in a cohort exposed to, infected with or recovered from COVID-19 (not recorded which). The bases read TGTGCCAGCAGTACCCGGGTGTCACCCCTCCACTTT. This sequence encodes CASSTRVSPLHF.